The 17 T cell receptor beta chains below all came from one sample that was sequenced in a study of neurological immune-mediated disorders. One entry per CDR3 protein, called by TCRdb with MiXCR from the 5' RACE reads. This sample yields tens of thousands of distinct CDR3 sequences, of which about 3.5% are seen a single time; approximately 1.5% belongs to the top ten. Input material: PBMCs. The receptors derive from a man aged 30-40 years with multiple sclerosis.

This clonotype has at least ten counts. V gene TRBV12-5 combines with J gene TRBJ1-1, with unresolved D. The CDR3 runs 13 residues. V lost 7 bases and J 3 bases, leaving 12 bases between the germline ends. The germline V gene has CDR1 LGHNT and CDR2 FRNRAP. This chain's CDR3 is CASALEGDTEAFF. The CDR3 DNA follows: TGTGCTAGTGCCCTCGAGGGTGACACTGAAGCTTTCTTT. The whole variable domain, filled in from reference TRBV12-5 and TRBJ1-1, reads DARVTQTPRHKVTEMGQEVTMRCQPILGHNTVFWYRQTMMQGLELLAYFRNRAPLDDSGMPKDRFSAEMPDATLATLKIQPSEPRDSAVYFCASALEGDTEAFFGQGTRLTVV.

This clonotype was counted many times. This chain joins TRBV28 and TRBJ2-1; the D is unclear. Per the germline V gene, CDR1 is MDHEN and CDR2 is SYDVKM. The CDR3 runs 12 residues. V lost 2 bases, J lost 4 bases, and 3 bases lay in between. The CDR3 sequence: CASSLSYNEQFF. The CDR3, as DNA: TGTGCCAGCAGTTTAAGTTACAATGAGCAGTTCTTC.

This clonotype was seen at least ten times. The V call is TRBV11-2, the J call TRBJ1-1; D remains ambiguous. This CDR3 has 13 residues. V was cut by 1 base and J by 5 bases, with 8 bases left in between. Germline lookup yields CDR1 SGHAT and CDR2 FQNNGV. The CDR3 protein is CASSLGRVTEAFF. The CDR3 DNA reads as TGTGCCAGCAGCTTAGGGAGGGTAACTGAAGCTTTCTTT.

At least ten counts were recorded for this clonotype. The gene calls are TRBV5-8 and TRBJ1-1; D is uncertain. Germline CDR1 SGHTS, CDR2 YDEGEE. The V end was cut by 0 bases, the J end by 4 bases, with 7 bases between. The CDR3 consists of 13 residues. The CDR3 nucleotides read TGTGCCAGCAGCTTGGGAGGGTTCACTGAAGCTTTCTTT. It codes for CASSLGGFTEAFF.

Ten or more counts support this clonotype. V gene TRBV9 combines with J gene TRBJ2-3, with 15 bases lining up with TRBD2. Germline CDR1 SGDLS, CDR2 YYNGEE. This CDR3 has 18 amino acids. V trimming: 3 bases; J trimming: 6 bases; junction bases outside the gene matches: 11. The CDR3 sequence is CASSAGTIGLAGGDTQYF. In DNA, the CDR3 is TGTGCCAGCAGCGCTGGCACGATCGGACTAGCGGGAGGGGATACGCAGTATTTT.

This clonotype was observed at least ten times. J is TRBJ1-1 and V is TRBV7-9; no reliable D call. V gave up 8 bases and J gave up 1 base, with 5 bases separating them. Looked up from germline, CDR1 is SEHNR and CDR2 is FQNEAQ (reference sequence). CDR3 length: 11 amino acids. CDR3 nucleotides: TGTGCCAGCGGCAGGAACACTGAAGCTTTCTTT. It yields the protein CASGRNTEAFF.

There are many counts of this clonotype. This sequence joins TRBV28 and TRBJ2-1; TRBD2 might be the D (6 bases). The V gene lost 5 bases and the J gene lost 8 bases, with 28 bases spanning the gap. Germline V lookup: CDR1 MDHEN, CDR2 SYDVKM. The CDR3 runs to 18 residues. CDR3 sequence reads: CASSPTPSSDRRWDEQFF. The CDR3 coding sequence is TGTGCCAGCAGTCCCACCCCCTCTAGCGATCGGAGATGGGATGAGCAGTTCTTC.

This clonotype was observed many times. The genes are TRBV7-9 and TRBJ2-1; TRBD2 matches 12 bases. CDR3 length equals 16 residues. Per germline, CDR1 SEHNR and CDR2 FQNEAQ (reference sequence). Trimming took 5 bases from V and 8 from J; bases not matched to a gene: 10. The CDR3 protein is CASSPTSGGQLDEQFF. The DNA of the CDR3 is TGTGCCAGCAGCCCGACTAGCGGGGGCCAATTGGATGAGCAGTTCTTC. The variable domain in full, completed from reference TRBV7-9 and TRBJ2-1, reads DTGVSQNPRHKITKRGQNVTFRCDPISEHNRLYWYRQTLGQGPEFLTYFQNEAQLEKSRLLSDRFSAERPKGSFSTLEIQRTEQGDSAMYLCASSPTSGGQLDEQFFGPGTRLTVL.

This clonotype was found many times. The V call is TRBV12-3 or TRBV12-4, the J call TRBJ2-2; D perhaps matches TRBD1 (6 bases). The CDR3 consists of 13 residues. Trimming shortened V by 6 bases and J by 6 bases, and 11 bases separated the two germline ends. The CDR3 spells CASSLQGPGELFF. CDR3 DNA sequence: TGTGCCAGCAGCTTACAGGGTCCCGGGGAGCTGTTTTTT.

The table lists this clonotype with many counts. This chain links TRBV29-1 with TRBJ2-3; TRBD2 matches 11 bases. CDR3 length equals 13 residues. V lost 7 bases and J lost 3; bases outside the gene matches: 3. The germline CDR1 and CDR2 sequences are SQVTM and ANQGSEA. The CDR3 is CSATSGRTDTQYF. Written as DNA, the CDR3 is TGCAGCGCAACTAGCGGGAGAACAGATACGCAGTATTTT.

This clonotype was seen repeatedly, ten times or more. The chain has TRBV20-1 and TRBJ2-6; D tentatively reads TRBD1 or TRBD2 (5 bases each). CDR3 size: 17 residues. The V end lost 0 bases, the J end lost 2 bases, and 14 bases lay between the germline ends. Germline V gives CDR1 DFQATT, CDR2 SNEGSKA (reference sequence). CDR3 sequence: CSARDRSRGAGANVLTF. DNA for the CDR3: TGCAGTGCTAGAGATCGGTCTAGAGGGGCTGGGGCCAACGTCCTGACTTTC.

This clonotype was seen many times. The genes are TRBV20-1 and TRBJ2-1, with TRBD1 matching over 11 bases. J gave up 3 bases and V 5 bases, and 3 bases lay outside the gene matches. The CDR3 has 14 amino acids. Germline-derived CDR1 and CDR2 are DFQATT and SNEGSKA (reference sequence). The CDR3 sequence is CSAPGTGGYNEQFF. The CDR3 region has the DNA TGCAGTGCTCCCGGGACAGGGGGCTACAATGAGCAGTTCTTC.

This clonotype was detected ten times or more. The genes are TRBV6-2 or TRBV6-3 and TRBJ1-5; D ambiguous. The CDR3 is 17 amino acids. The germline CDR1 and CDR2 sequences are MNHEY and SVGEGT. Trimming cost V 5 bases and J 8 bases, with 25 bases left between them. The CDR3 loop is CASSTKIYGHRWKPQHF. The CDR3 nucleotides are TGTGCCAGCAGTACTAAAATTTACGGTCATAGATGGAAGCCCCAGCATTTT.

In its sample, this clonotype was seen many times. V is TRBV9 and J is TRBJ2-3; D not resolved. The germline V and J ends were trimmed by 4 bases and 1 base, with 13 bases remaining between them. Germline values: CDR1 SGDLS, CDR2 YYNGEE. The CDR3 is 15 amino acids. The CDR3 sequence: CASSTRRSGTDTQYF. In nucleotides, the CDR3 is TGTGCCAGCAGCACCCGGAGATCGGGCACAGATACGCAGTATTTT.

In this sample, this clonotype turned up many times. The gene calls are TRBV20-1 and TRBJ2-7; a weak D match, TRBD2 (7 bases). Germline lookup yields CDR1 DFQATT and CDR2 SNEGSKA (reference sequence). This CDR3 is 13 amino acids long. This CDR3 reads CSAGGRGAYEQYF. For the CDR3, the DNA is TGCAGCGCCGGGGGGCGCGGAGCCTACGAGCAGTACTTC.

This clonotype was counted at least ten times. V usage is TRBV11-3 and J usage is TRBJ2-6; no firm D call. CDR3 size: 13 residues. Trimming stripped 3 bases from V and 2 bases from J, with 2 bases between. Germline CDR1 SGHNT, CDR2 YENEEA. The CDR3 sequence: CASSFPGANVLTF. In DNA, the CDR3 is TGTGCCAGCAGCTTCCCTGGGGCCAACGTCCTGACTTTC.

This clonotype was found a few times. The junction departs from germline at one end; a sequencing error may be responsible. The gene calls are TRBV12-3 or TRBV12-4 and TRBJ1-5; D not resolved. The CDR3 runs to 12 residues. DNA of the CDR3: TGTGCCAGCAGCTCGGACGGCAGGCCCCAGAATTTT. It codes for CASSSDGRPQNF.